Presented here are 26 T cell receptor beta chains from one specimen sequenced in a study of brain T cells in children with intractable seizures. Only in-frame clones appear in the TCRdb table, and some are missing; sequencing was by immunoSEQ multiplex PCR. The sample contains about 350,000 clones, about 94% of which appear only once. Time point meaning: blood from clinic visit 5 months post-surgery; TSC patient then seizure free. This specimen consisted of peripheral blood, obtained 5 to 6 months after surgery. These receptors all stem from a boy in the first two years of life with tuberous sclerosis and intractable seizures.

This chain connects TRBV30 to TRBJ2-1; perhaps TRBD2 as D (6 bases). Trimming cost V 4 bases and J 8 bases, with 18 bases left between them. The CDR3 loop spans 14 amino acids. CDR1 is GTSNPN, CDR2 SVGIG, per germline (reference sequence). CDR3 nucleotides: TGTGCCTGGATGGTGGACGGGAGAGGGGATGAGCAGTTCTTC. It encodes CAWMVDGRGDEQFF.

The chain links TRBV27 to TRBJ2-7, with TRBD2 matching 9 bases. This CDR3 has 14 amino acids. Per germline, CDR1 MNHEY and CDR2 SMNVEV (reference sequence). V lost 2 bases and J lost 4; bases outside the gene matches: 3. This chain's CDR3 is CASSLASGIYEQYF. DNA for the CDR3: TGTGCCAGCAGTTTAGCTAGCGGGATATACGAGCAGTACTTC.

This chain links TRBV12-3 or TRBV12-4 with TRBJ2-2; D uncertain. The CDR3 runs 13 residues. Trimming removed 3 bases at V and 5 bases at J, with 7 bases between. CDR3 nucleotide sequence: TGTGCCAGCAGTTTCCCCTTTACCGGGGAGCTGTTTTTT. It codes for CASSFPFTGELFF.

In its sample, this clone was seen once. This sample also contains other DNA sequences that code for the same CDR3. The chain has TRBV30 and TRBJ2-7, with 9 bases aligning to TRBD1. The ends lost 5 bases at V and 4 bases at J; junction bases unmatched: 9. The CDR3 is made up of 14 amino acids. Germline loops: CDR1 GTSNPN, CDR2 SVGIG (reference sequence). The CDR3 DNA is TGTGCCTGGGGACCGGGACAGGGTATTTACGAGCAGTACTTC. Protein: CAWGPGQGIYEQYF.

This clone was counted a single time. The V call is TRBV11-2, the J call TRBJ1-2, with D perhaps TRBD1 (5 bases). The CDR3 runs to 12 residues. Deletions cut 5 bases from V and 6 bases from J, with 10 bases between. Per the germline V gene, CDR1 is SGHAT and CDR2 is FQNNGV. CDR3 sequence: CASSHQGDGYTF. The CDR3 region has the DNA TGTGCCAGCAGCCACCAGGGCGATGGCTACACCTTC.

This chain connects TRBV5-8 to TRBJ2-7, with TRBD1 matching over 10 bases. CDR1 and CDR2 from the germline V gene are SGHTS and YDEGEE. V shed 4 bases, J shed 2 bases, and the junction held 3 bases outside the gene matches. This CDR3 comprises 14 residues. CDR3 amino acids: CASSIGQGAYEQYF. The CDR3 nucleotides read TGTGCCAGCAGCATAGGACAGGGGGCCTACGAGCAGTACTTC.

This chain links TRBV9 with TRBJ2-3; the D gene is possibly TRBD1 (5 bases). Per germline, CDR1 SGDLS and CDR2 YYNGEE. V lost 3 bases, J lost 0 bases, and 14 bases lay in between. The CDR3 loop spans 16 amino acids. CDR3 sequence: CASSDGPQGSTDTQYF. CDR3 DNA: TGTGCCAGCAGCGACGGCCCCCAGGGTAGCACAGATACGCAGTATTTT.

The V call is TRBV18, the J call TRBJ2-7; tentative D call: TRBD1 (6 bases). Between the trimmed V and J ends, which lost 1 base and 5 bases, there was a span of 15 bases. CDR1 and CDR2 (germline): KGHSH, LQKENI. The CDR3 covers 15 residues. The DNA of the CDR3 is TGTGCCAGCTCACCACTTGGCAGAGGGGGTGACGAGCAGTACTTC. Amino acids: CASSPLGRGGDEQYF.

This clone has a handful of counts. The rearrangement links TRBV2 to TRBJ2-7, with TRBD2 matching over 7 bases. This CDR3 spans 17 amino acids. From germline, CDR1 is SNHLY and CDR2 FYNNEI. The trim removed 5 bases at V and 2 bases at J, leaving 15 bases unmatched. The CDR3 nucleotides read TGTGCCAGCAGTCCCTGGGAGGGCCCCAAATACCCCTACGAGCAGTACTTC. Residues: CASSPWEGPKYPYEQYF. Together with reference TRBV2 and TRBJ2-7, the CDR3 gives the full variable domain: EPEVTQTPSHQVTQMGQEVILRCVPISNHLYFYWYRQILGQKVEFLVSFYNNEISEKSEIFDDQFSVERPDGSNFTLKIRSTKLEDSAMYFCASSPWEGPKYPYEQYFGPGTRLTVT.

This clone was observed once. V and J are TRBV29-1 and TRBJ2-5; weak D call: TRBD1 (6 bases). The CDR3 is 13 residues long. CDR1 SQVTM and CDR2 ANQGSEA come from the germline V gene. Trimming removed 6 bases from V and 5 bases from J, with 16 bases in between. CDR3 residues: CSVATGSEETQYF. CDR3 DNA sequence: TGCAGCGTGGCGACAGGTAGTGAGGAGACCCAGTACTTC.

The J gene is TRBJ1-5, the V gene TRBV6-5; 7 bases agree with TRBD1. Germline assignment: CDR1 MNHEY and CDR2 SVGAGI. V dropped 5 bases and J dropped 1; count of bases not matched to a gene: 5. This CDR3 region has 15 residues. CDR3 in DNA: TGTGCCAGCAGTATTAACAGGGGAAGCAATCAGCCCCAGCATTTT. This codes for CASSINRGSNQPQHF.

V usage is TRBV12-3 or TRBV12-4 and J usage is TRBJ2-1; D gene uncertain. Trimming took 3 bases from V and 7 from J, leaving 7 bases between them. The CDR3 is 12 amino acids. CDR3 loop: CASSFIKNEQFF. The CDR3 bases are TGTGCCAGCAGTTTCATAAAGAATGAGCAGTTCTTC.

The V call is TRBV15, the J call TRBJ2-2; TRBD2 matches at 8 bases. The CDR3 has 15 amino acids. CDR1 and CDR2 (germline): LNHNV, YYDKDF (reference sequence). V was pared by 5 bases and J by 6 bases, with 8 bases of the junction left unmatched. CDR3 sequence reads: CATSPYGGAPGELFF. CDR3 bases: TGTGCCACCAGCCCCTACGGGGGGGCCCCCGGGGAGCTGTTTTTT.

Comment on this clone: This CDR3 is also generated by other DNA sequences in the sample. The DNA for the CDR3 is TGTGCCTGGAGTGTAATGTCCTCCTACGAGCAGTACTTC. Its protein product is CAWSVMSSYEQYF. The chain uses TRBV30 and TRBJ2-7; D remains ambiguous. CDR1 is GTSNPN and CDR2 is SVGIG in the germline V gene (reference sequence). The CDR3 is made up of 13 amino acids. V lost 0 bases to trimming and J lost 0 bases, with 6 bases between them.

The chain carries TRBV5-8 and TRBJ1-2; unclear D gene. This CDR3 has 11 residues. The V and J ends lost 4 bases and 8 bases respectively, with 9 bases between them. The germline gives CDR1 SGHTS, CDR2 YDEGEE. CDR3 sequence reads: CASSIFSGYTF. The CDR3 coding sequence is TGTGCCAGCAGCATATTTAGCGGCTACACCTTC.

The genes are TRBV7-2 and TRBJ2-1; possibly TRBD2 for D (5 bases). CDR1 and CDR2 (germline): SGHTA, FQGNSA. The CDR3 length is 13 residues. Trimming removed 4 bases at V and 8 bases at J, with 12 bases between. The CDR3 is CASSWAGEYEQFF. DNA of the CDR3: TGTGCCAGCAGCTGGGCGGGTGAGTATGAGCAGTTCTTC. Together with reference TRBV7-2 and TRBJ2-1, the CDR3 gives the full variable domain: GAGVSQSPSNKVTEKGKDVELRCDPISGHTALYWYRQSLGQGLEFLIYFQGNSAPDKSGLPSDRFSAERTGGSVSTLTIQRTQQEDSAVYLCASSWAGEYEQFFGPGTRLTVL.

The chain has TRBV5-1 and TRBJ2-1; 8 bases line up with TRBD2. V dropped 2 bases and J dropped 4; count of bases not matched to a gene: 8. CDR3 length: 16 residues. From germline, CDR1 is SGHRS and CDR2 YFSETQ. The CDR3 DNA reads TGCGCCAGCAGCTTCGCGGGGGGCCCTCCTTACAATGAGCAGTTCTTC. Encoded protein: CASSFAGGPPYNEQFF. The full variable domain, in which reference TRBV5-1 and TRBJ2-1 provide the parts outside the CDR3, is KAGVTQTPRYLIKTRGQQVTLSCSPISGHRSVSWYQQTPGQGLQFLFEYFSETQRNKGNFPGRFSGRQFSNSRSEMNVSTLELGDSALYLCASSFAGGPPYNEQFFGPGTRLTVL.

The CDR3 sequence: CASSLAVQWYEQYF. CDR3 in DNA: TGTGCCAGCAGCTTAGCGGTACAGTGGTACGAGCAGTACTTC. This chain connects TRBV7-2 to TRBJ2-7, with unresolved D. Germline-derived CDR1 and CDR2 are SGHTA and FQGNSA. V gave up 0 bases and J gave up 4 bases, with 10 bases separating them. This CDR3 contains 14 residues.

The chain uses TRBV5-1 and TRBJ2-7; 13 bases align to TRBD2. Per the germline V gene, CDR1 is SGHRS and CDR2 is YFSETQ. This CDR3 spans 15 amino acids. With 2 bases clipped from V and 3 bases from J, the junction kept 2 bases outside the gene matches. This chain's CDR3 is CASSLRTSGSYEQYF. CDR3 nucleotide sequence: TGCGCCAGCAGCTTAAGGACTAGCGGGAGCTACGAGCAGTACTTC. Filled out from reference TRBV5-1 and TRBJ2-7, the complete variable domain reads KAGVTQTPRYLIKTRGQQVTLSCSPISGHRSVSWYQQTPGQGLQFLFEYFSETQRNKGNFPGRFSGRQFSNSRSEMNVSTLELGDSALYLCASSLRTSGSYEQYFGPGTRLTVT.

J is TRBJ2-7 and V is TRBV7-2; TRBD2 matches at 9 bases. V dropped 4 bases and J dropped 4; count of bases not matched to a gene: 11. Per the germline V gene, CDR1 is SGHTA and CDR2 is FQGNSA. The CDR3 is made up of 16 amino acids. In DNA, the CDR3 is TGTGCCAGCAGCTGGAGTGGCGGGAGGGCCAGGTACGAGCAGTACTTC. Its translation is CASSWSGGRARYEQYF.

The chain links TRBV6-5 to TRBJ2-3; 8 bases align to TRBD2. The V gene's germline CDR1 is MNHEY and CDR2 SVGAGI. V gave up 3 bases and J gave up 5 bases; unmatched junction bases: 7. This CDR3 region has 15 residues. The CDR3 DNA sequence: TGTGCCAGCAGTTATGCCGGGGGGGCCATAGATACGCAGTATTTT. Translation gives CASSYAGGAIDTQYF.

V is TRBV19 and J is TRBJ1-2; D is undetermined. V was trimmed by 5 bases and J by 3 bases, leaving 7 bases between them. The CDR3 extends over 12 amino acids. Per germline, CDR1 LNHDA and CDR2 SQIVND (reference sequence). CDR3 bases: TGTGCCAGTAGTCTCTCGGACTATGGCTACACCTTC. This gives the protein CASSLSDYGYTF.

This clone was recorded only once. The chain uses TRBV30 and TRBJ2-3; 12 bases line up with TRBD2. Germline trimming cut 3 bases from V and 2 bases from J; bases unmatched to any gene: 9. The germline gives CDR1 GTSNPN, CDR2 SVGIG (reference sequence). This CDR3 is built from 17 residues. The CDR3 spells CAWSPTRLAGVTDTQYF. CDR3 DNA: TGTGCCTGGAGCCCGACAAGACTAGCGGGGGTCACAGATACGCAGTATTTT.

The chain is built from TRBV5-5 and TRBJ1-1; D is undetermined. The ends were cut back, 4 bases at V and 0 bases at J, with 13 bases in the middle. Germline loops: CDR1 SGHKS, CDR2 YYEKEE (reference sequence). This CDR3 has 15 amino acids. CDR3 in DNA: TGTGCCAGCAGCCCAGACGGGCGGCTGAACACTGAAGCTTTCTTT. It encodes CASSPDGRLNTEAFF.

V and J are TRBV4-1 and TRBJ2-1; possibly TRBD2 for D (5 bases). The CDR3 totals 15 residues. Germline assignment: CDR1 MGHRA and CDR2 YSYEKL. With 1 base removed from V and 2 bases from J, the gap between germline ends came to 9 bases. The CDR3 DNA reads as TGCGCCAGCAGCCAAGTGGAGGTGACCTACAATGAGCAGTTCTTC. Translation: CASSQVEVTYNEQFF.

This clone was seen only once. This rearrangement joins TRBV5-1 to TRBJ2-3; TRBD2 matches 7 bases. The ends lost 0 bases at V and 0 bases at J; junction bases unmatched: 1. Germline loops: CDR1 SGHRS, CDR2 YFSETQ. The CDR3 has 15 amino acids. The CDR3 here is CASSLVGGSTDTQYF. The DNA for the CDR3 is TGCGCCAGCAGCTTGGTGGGAGGGAGCACAGATACGCAGTATTTT.